One and the same sample provided the 30 T cell receptor beta chains below, sequenced in a study of patients and donors after allogeneic stem cell transplantation. TCRdb re-analysed the RT-PCR reads in MiXCR, keeping a single row per CDR3 protein. Among 150,000 to 250,000 distinct CDR3 sequences listed, roughly 40% were seen once. Sequenced sample: blood, either unsorted or a sorted T cell fraction (not recorded which). The receptors were gathered from a human donor who was either an allogeneic HSCT recipient or a stem cell or donor lymphocyte infusion donor (not recorded which). It is not recorded whose cells these are; they may come from a transplant donor.

This clonotype was picked up a small number of times. The chain carries TRBV5-4 and TRBJ2-7, with 8 bases that match TRBD1. The germline gives CDR1 SGHNT, CDR2 YYREEE (reference sequence). Germline trimming cut 4 bases from V and 2 bases from J; bases unmatched to any gene: 5. This CDR3 contains 14 residues. CDR3 amino acids: CASSRDRGAYEQYF. CDR3 sequence (DNA): TGTGCCAGCAGCCGCGACAGGGGCGCCTACGAGCAGTACTTC.

This clonotype was found many times. The chain recombines TRBV12-3 or TRBV12-4 with TRBJ1-1; D may be TRBD1 (5 bases). This CDR3 contains 17 residues. V was cut by 7 bases and J by 3 bases, with 24 bases left in between. The CDR3 sequence: CASILPGTGAGDTEAFF. In DNA form, the CDR3 reads TGTGCCAGCATCCTCCCGGGGACGGGAGCGGGGGACACTGAAGCTTTCTTT.

J is TRBJ1-1 and V is TRBV5-5; 8 bases map to TRBD1. The germline gives CDR1 SGHKS, CDR2 YYEKEE (reference sequence). This CDR3 is 15 amino acids long. J was trimmed by 5 bases and V by 4 bases; bases with no gene match: 10. CDR3 sequence (DNA): TGTGCCAGCAGCACGGACAGGGCGGTTTGGACTGAAGCTTTCTTT. Its protein product is CASSTDRAVWTEAFF.

The chain carries TRBV20-1 and TRBJ2-1, with D perhaps given as TRBD1 or TRBD2 (6 bases each). The V end was cut by 3 bases, the J end by 8 bases, with 14 bases between. Germline lookup yields CDR1 DFQATT and CDR2 SNEGSKA (reference sequence). This CDR3 has 13 amino acids. This chain's CDR3 is CSASRGRRDEQFF. The CDR3 DNA reads as TGCAGTGCTAGTAGGGGGAGGAGAGATGAGCAGTTCTTC.

The chain recombines TRBV4-2 with TRBJ2-1; 7 nucleotides match TRBD2. Germline V CDR1 and CDR2: LGHNA, YNFKEQ. V was clipped by 8 bases and J by 0 bases; unmatched bases: 4. The CDR3 sequence is 14 residues long. CDR3 coding DNA: TGTGCCAGCGAGAGGACTAGCTCCTACAATGAGCAGTTCTTC. This translates into CASERTSSYNEQFF.

This clonotype was seen more than once but under ten times. The J gene is TRBJ1-5, the V gene TRBV6-6; 8 nucleotides align to TRBD1. J lost 1 base, V lost 6 bases, and 14 bases had no gene match. This CDR3 region has 18 residues. The V gene's germline CDR1 is MNHNY and CDR2 SVGAGI (reference sequence). As DNA, the CDR3 is TGTGCCAGCAGCTATAATCTTCAGGGGGCGATAAGCAATCAGCCCCAGCATTTT. Its protein is CASSYNLQGAISNQPQHF.

This chain joins TRBV5-6 and TRBJ1-1; D gene uncertain. The length of the CDR3 is 16 residues. The V and J ends lost 4 bases and 3 bases respectively, with 19 bases between them. Germline V gives CDR1 SGHDT, CDR2 YYEEEE. The CDR3 nucleotides are TGTGCCAGCAGCACTGACGGACTGCCTGGGGACACTGAAGCTTTCTTT. It translates to CASSTDGLPGDTEAFF.

The chain recombines TRBV7-6 with TRBJ1-1; a possible D gene is TRBD1 (5 bases). V dropped 0 bases and J dropped 4 bases, with 9 bases sitting between them. This CDR3 region has 14 residues. CDR1 SGHVS and CDR2 FNYEAQ come from the germline V gene. CDR3 region: CASSLALGGTEAFF. DNA of the CDR3: TGTGCCAGCAGCTTAGCGTTGGGGGGCACTGAAGCTTTCTTT.

The chain joins TRBV29-1 to TRBJ2-1; 12 nucleotides line up with TRBD2. J lost 13 bases, V lost 3 bases, and 4 bases had no gene match. The germline V gene has CDR1 SQVTM and CDR2 ANQGSEA. The CDR3 sequence is 12 residues long. The CDR3: CSVDPGLAGQFF. Here the CDR3 DNA reads TGCAGCGTTGACCCAGGACTAGCGGGACAGTTCTTC.

This clonotype was recorded a few times. This chain links TRBV12-3 or TRBV12-4 with TRBJ2-5; 10 bases align to TRBD2. V was clipped by 7 bases and J by 0 bases; unmatched bases: 5. CDR3 size: 15 residues. This CDR3 reads CASTPTSGYQETQYF. DNA of the CDR3: TGTGCCAGCACCCCGACTAGCGGGTACCAAGAGACCCAGTACTTC.

The sample holds a few counts of this clonotype. The chain joins TRBV2 to TRBJ1-1, with D uncertain. Between the trimmed V and J ends, which lost 3 bases and 1 base, there was a span of 9 bases. Germline V lookup: CDR1 SNHLY, CDR2 FYNNEI. This CDR3 is 14 amino acids long. Here the CDR3 reads CASSDQLANTEAFF. DNA of the CDR3: TGTGCCAGCAGTGACCAGCTGGCGAACACTGAAGCTTTCTTT.

Only a few counts were recorded for this clonotype. The rearrangement joins TRBV5-1 to TRBJ1-3; TRBD1 might be the D (6 bases). V lost 5 bases and J lost 1, with 13 bases in between. This CDR3 contains 15 residues. Germline values: CDR1 SGHRS, CDR2 YFSETQ. CDR3 sequence (DNA): TGCGCCAGCAGAGGGGGGGTAAATTCTGGAAACACCATATATTTT. Encoded protein: CASRGGVNSGNTIYF. Based on the CDR3 plus reference TRBV5-1 and TRBJ1-3, the full variable domain is KAGVTQTPRYLIKTRGQQVTLSCSPISGHRSVSWYQQTPGQGLQFLFEYFSETQRNKGNFPGRFSGRQFSNSRSEMNVSTLELGDSALYLCASRGGVNSGNTIYFGEGSWLTVV.

This clonotype has just a few counts. The chain links TRBV20-1 to TRBJ2-3; D gene unclear. The CDR3 loop spans 15 amino acids. Germline V gene data show CDR1 as DFQATT and CDR2 as SNEGSKA (reference sequence). Trimming took 3 bases from V and 2 from J, leaving 15 bases between them. The CDR3 loop is CSASRAGEITDTQYF. CDR3 bases: TGCAGTGCTAGCCGAGCCGGCGAGATCACAGATACGCAGTATTTT.

This clonotype was recorded a few times. V and J are TRBV7-6 and TRBJ2-3; the D is unclear. CDR3 length: 15 residues. With 1 base removed from V and 2 bases from J, the gap between germline ends came to 10 bases. Germline values: CDR1 SGHVS, CDR2 FNYEAQ. The CDR3 here is CASSLVSQHTDTQYF. Here the CDR3 DNA reads TGTGCCAGCAGCTTAGTTAGTCAGCACACAGATACGCAGTATTTT.

V gene TRBV18 combines with J gene TRBJ1-2; 7 nucleotides line up with TRBD1. V trimming: 0 bases; J trimming: 4 bases; junction bases outside the gene matches: 8. Germline assignment: CDR1 KGHSH and CDR2 LQKENI. CDR3 size: 16 residues. CDR3 region: CASSPPSGQEVYGYTF. CDR3 in DNA: TGTGCCAGCTCACCACCATCAGGACAGGAGGTCTATGGCTACACCTTC.

The chain has TRBV7-2 and TRBJ2-4, with D perhaps matching TRBD1 (6 bases). From germline, CDR1 is SGHTA and CDR2 FQGNSA. V lost 5 bases and J 5 bases, leaving 19 bases between the germline ends. This CDR3 has 16 residues. CDR3 region: CASSHRTARLENIQYF. CDR3 DNA sequence: TGTGCCAGCAGCCACAGGACAGCTCGCCTCGAAAACATTCAGTACTTC. The full variable domain, in which reference TRBV7-2 and TRBJ2-4 provide the parts outside the CDR3, is GAGVSQSPSNKVTEKGKDVELRCDPISGHTALYWYRQSLGQGLEFLIYFQGNSAPDKSGLPSDRFSAERTGGSVSTLTIQRTQQEDSAVYLCASSHRTARLENIQYFGAGTRLSVL.

This chain joins TRBV9 and TRBJ1-6, with D unclear. The CDR3 sequence is 15 residues long. V lost 3 bases, J lost 4 bases, and 11 bases lay in between. Germline lookup yields CDR1 SGDLS and CDR2 YYNGEE. CDR3 nucleotide sequence: TGTGCCAGCAGCGGGACGGATAAATATAATTCACCCCTCCACTTT. Translated: CASSGTDKYNSPLHF.

The rearrangement joins TRBV19 to TRBJ1-1, with D hard to call. In germline, CDR1 is LNHDA, CDR2 SQIVND (reference sequence). V was trimmed by 7 bases and J by 0 bases, leaving 12 bases between them. This CDR3 is built from 14 residues. CDR3 residues: CASIPKGLNTEAFF. The DNA for the CDR3 is TGTGCCAGTATCCCCAAAGGTTTGAACACTGAAGCTTTCTTT.

The chain is built from TRBV12-3 or TRBV12-4 and TRBJ2-7, with D tentatively TRBD2 (5 bases). The CDR3 extends over 14 amino acids. Trimming shortened V by 7 bases and J by 1 base, and 14 bases separated the two germline ends. DNA for the CDR3: TGTGCCAGCACTAGGGAAGAGCGGTCCTACGAGCAGTACTTC. This sequence encodes CASTREERSYEQYF.

The chain links TRBV4-2 to TRBJ2-1; a weak D match, TRBD2 (6 bases). Trimming stripped 0 bases from V and 1 base from J, with 10 bases between. The length of the CDR3 is 16 residues. Germline lookup yields CDR1 LGHNA and CDR2 YNFKEQ. The CDR3 DNA is TGTGCCAGCAGCCAAGATTGGCTAGCGTCCTACAATGAGCAGTTCTTC. It is translated as CASSQDWLASYNEQFF.

This clonotype was seen more than once but under ten times. The J gene is TRBJ1-1, the V gene TRBV7-2; 7 positions agree with TRBD1. V lost 5 bases and J lost 0; bases outside the gene matches: 6. Germline-derived CDR1 and CDR2 are SGHTA and FQGNSA. This CDR3 has 15 amino acids. The CDR3 nucleotides read TGTGCCAGCAGCCTAATACAGGGGATGAACACTGAAGCTTTCTTT. This codes for CASSLIQGMNTEAFF.

V usage is TRBV9 and J usage is TRBJ2-3; no firm D call. Trimming shortened V by 0 bases and J by 1 base, and 9 bases separated the two germline ends. The germline gives CDR1 SGDLS, CDR2 YYNGEE. The CDR3 loop spans 15 amino acids. The CDR3 bases are TGTGCCAGCAGCGTAGGGGGTGAGGGCACAGATACGCAGTATTTT. As protein: CASSVGGEGTDTQYF. Full variable domain (remainder filled in from reference TRBV9 and TRBJ2-3): DSGVTQTPKHLITATGQRVTLRCSPRSGDLSVYWYQQSLDQGLQFLIQYYNGEERAKGNILERFSAQQFPDLHSELNLSSLELGDSALYFCASSVGGEGTDTQYFGPGTRLTVL.

This clonotype came up a few times. The chain links TRBV29-1 to TRBJ2-1, with TRBD1 identical over 7 bases. With V trimmed by 4 bases and J by 5 bases, 8 bases remained unmatched. This CDR3 is built from 14 residues. Looked up from germline, CDR1 is SQVTM and CDR2 is ANQGSEA. The CDR3 here is CSVAPGQLDNEQFF. DNA of the CDR3: TGCAGCGTTGCCCCGGGACAGCTGGACAATGAGCAGTTCTTC.

The table lists this clonotype with a few counts. The chain's CDR3 is CASSSNRGTEAFF. In DNA form, the CDR3 reads TGTGCCAGCAGCTCCAACAGGGGTACTGAAGCTTTCTTT. The V call is TRBV12-3 or TRBV12-4, the J call TRBJ1-1; TRBD1 matches 7 bases. The CDR3 totals 13 residues. The ends lost 6 bases at V and 5 bases at J; junction bases unmatched: 6.

The chain combines TRBV27 with TRBJ2-5, with no clear D. Germline CDR1 and CDR2: MNHEY and SMNVEV (reference sequence). The CDR3 extends over 14 amino acids. V was pared by 3 bases and J by 2 bases, with 10 bases between. This CDR3 reads CASSFRAVQETQYF. Here the CDR3 DNA reads TGTGCCAGCAGTTTTCGGGCGGTTCAAGAGACCCAGTACTTC.

This clonotype occurred a few times. The rearrangement links TRBV19 to TRBJ2-7; unclear D gene. With 0 bases removed from V and 3 bases from J, the gap between germline ends came to 9 bases. The germline V gene encodes CDR1 LNHDA and CDR2 SQIVND (reference sequence). CDR3 length: 14 amino acids. The CDR3 coding sequence is TGTGCCAGTAGTATAGATGCAGGAATCTACGAGCAGTACTTC. This sequence encodes CASSIDAGIYEQYF.

V and J are TRBV29-1 and TRBJ1-1; no reliable D call. V lost 7 bases and J lost 3, with 12 bases in between. This CDR3 has 12 amino acids. The V gene's germline CDR1 is SQVTM and CDR2 ANQGSEA. CDR3 nucleotides: TGCAGCGGAATTTCCCGTGACACTGAAGCTTTCTTT. Residues: CSGISRDTEAFF.

V is TRBV9 and J is TRBJ2-1, with 13 bases aligning to TRBD2. The germline V gene encodes CDR1 SGDLS and CDR2 YYNGEE. This CDR3 is 20 amino acids long. V lost 3 bases, J lost 0 bases, and 12 bases stayed unmatched. This chain's CDR3 is CASSGSGLAGAVSSYNEQFF. DNA of the CDR3: TGTGCCAGCAGCGGGTCCGGACTAGCGGGAGCCGTTAGCTCCTACAATGAGCAGTTCTTC. The full variable domain, in which reference TRBV9 and TRBJ2-1 provide the parts outside the CDR3, is DSGVTQTPKHLITATGQRVTLRCSPRSGDLSVYWYQQSLDQGLQFLIQYYNGEERAKGNILERFSAQQFPDLHSELNLSSLELGDSALYFCASSGSGLAGAVSSYNEQFFGPGTRLTVL.

The rearrangement links TRBV5-6 to TRBJ2-7, with D maybe TRBD2 (6 bases). The CDR3 length is 13 residues. CDR1 SGHDT and CDR2 YYEEEE come from the germline V gene. The V end was cut by 3 bases, the J end by 5 bases, with 12 bases between. In nucleotides, the CDR3 is TGTGCCAGCAGCTGGGGGGACGGAAACGAGCAGTACTTC. As protein: CASSWGDGNEQYF.

The chain recombines TRBV4-3 with TRBJ2-1, with 8 bases aligning to TRBD2. Per the germline V gene, CDR1 is LGHNA and CDR2 is YSLEER. CDR3 size: 14 residues. Trimming took 0 bases from V and 6 from J; bases not matched to a gene: 1. The CDR3 sequence is CASSQDGRANEQFF. CDR3 in DNA: TGCGCCAGCAGCCAAGACGGGAGGGCCAATGAGCAGTTCTTC.